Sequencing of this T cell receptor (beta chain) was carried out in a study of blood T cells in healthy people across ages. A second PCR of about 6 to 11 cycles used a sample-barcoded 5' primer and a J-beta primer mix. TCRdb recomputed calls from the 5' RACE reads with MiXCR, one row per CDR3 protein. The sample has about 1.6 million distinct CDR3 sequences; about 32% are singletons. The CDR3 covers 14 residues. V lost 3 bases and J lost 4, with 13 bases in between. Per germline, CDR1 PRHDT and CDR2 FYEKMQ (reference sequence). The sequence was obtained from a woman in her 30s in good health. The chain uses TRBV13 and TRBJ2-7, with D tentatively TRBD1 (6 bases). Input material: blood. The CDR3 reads CASSFSDRWYEQYF. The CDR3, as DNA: TGTGCCAGCAGCTTCAGCGACAGGTGGTACGAGCAGTACTTC.